The sample holds one count of the clone carrying this TCR beta chain. What it binds is not known. Assay: immunoSEQ multiplex PCR; the TCRdb copy retains only in-frame clones and omits some. Of tens of thousands of clones in the sample, 70% to 85% are singletons; the top ten hold about 2.9%. These data belong to a study of radiotherapy plus CTLA-4 blockade in lung cancer. As for the study in general: Roughly a sixth of enrolled patients responded objectively, and roughly 31% had disease control. Overall study results and limits: Blood saw expansion of tumor-derived TCR clones after radiotherapy plus ipilimumab.

The V segment lost 10 bases and the J segment 5 bases; nucleotides outside the gene matches: 6. The germline V gene has CDR1 MNHEY and CDR2 SVGAGI. This CDR3 comprises 12 residues. This TCR derives from a human donor with non-small cell lung cancer who had a partial response to radiotherapy plus ipilimumab. This sequence joins TRBV6-5 and TRBJ2-5; 8 bases align to TRBD1. The specimen comprised peripheral blood, sampled from a patient treated with radiotherapy plus ipilimumab. CDR3 nucleotide sequence: TGTGCCACAGGACAGGGACAGGAGACCCAGTACTTC. Amino acids: CATGQGQETQYF.